This T cell receptor beta chain was identified during a study of T cell responses to AZD1222 COVID-19 vaccine. General study points: Baseline serology detected seropositivity in only six AZD1222 recipients.

A note on this clone: Its antigen is unknown.

CDR3 length equals 16 residues. Germline V gene lookup returns CDR1 MGHRA and CDR2 YSYEKL. V was cut by 0 bases and J by 1 base, with 10 bases left in between. Generated by immunoSEQ multiplex PCR, the TCRdb table keeps only in-frame clones and is missing some. The sample lists 90,000 to 120,000 clones, about 85% seen once, with less than 6% in the top ten. This sample comprised peripheral blood, obtained 28 days after the second AZD1222 dose. The TCR comes from an adult who received the AZD1222 COVID-19 vaccine. V gene TRBV4-1 combines with J gene TRBJ1-5; D unclear. CDR3 in DNA: TGCGCCAGCAGCCAAGAAATTGATCCCAGCAATCAGCCCCAGCATTTT. It codes for CASSQEIDPSNQPQHF.